A single sample gave rise to the 25 T cell receptor beta chains below, sequenced in a study of technical replicates of blood from several donors. Profiled with immunoSEQ multiplex PCR; TCRdb holds only in-frame clones, not every one. Here the sample spans approximately 59,000 clones, approximately 84% being singletons. The sequenced material came from PBMCs. These receptors originate from a human donor in good health. Some clones in this sample may be carry-over from other donors' samples.

The chain links TRBV7-9 to TRBJ1-2, with TRBD1 matching 7 bases. Germline V gives CDR1 SEHNR, CDR2 FQNEAQ (reference sequence). The CDR3 spans 14 residues. Germline trimming cut 5 bases from V and 2 bases from J; bases unmatched to any gene: 5. The CDR3 coding sequence is TGTGCCAGCAGCCCCCAGGACAGGAACTATGGCTACACCTTC. Translation gives CASSPQDRNYGYTF.

The chain joins TRBV12-5 to TRBJ2-1, with 7 bases that match TRBD2. The CDR3 has 16 amino acids. The germline CDR1 and CDR2 sequences are LGHNT and FRNRAP. Losses at the gene ends were 5 bases for V and 0 bases for J; bases not matched to a gene: 7. This CDR3 is CASGRAGGSSYNEQFF. In DNA form, the CDR3 reads TGTGCTAGTGGTCGGGCCGGGGGGAGCTCCTACAATGAGCAGTTCTTC.

The V call is TRBV4-2, the J call TRBJ1-2, with D tentatively TRBD1 (5 bases). This CDR3 is 16 amino acids long. Looked up from germline, CDR1 is LGHNA and CDR2 is YNFKEQ. The ends were cut back, 5 bases at V and 8 bases at J, with 24 bases in the middle. CDR3 nucleotide sequence: TGTGCCAGCAGCTACCAGCCGGGACTATATCATGGGGGCTACACCTTC. Its translation is CASSYQPGLYHGGYTF.

The chain links TRBV7-7 to TRBJ2-5; 13 bases are a match to TRBD2. The V segment lost 5 bases and the J segment 4 bases; nucleotides outside the gene matches: 7. CDR1 SSHAT and CDR2 FNYEAQ come from the germline V gene (reference sequence). The CDR3 has 16 residues. The CDR3 DNA reads TGTGCCAGCAGCGTTGGACTAGCGGGGGCACGAGAGACCCAGTACTTC. Amino acid sequence: CASSVGLAGARETQYF.

This clone came up a few times. This chain connects TRBV6-1 to TRBJ1-1; D possibly corresponds to TRBD1 (5 bases). V was trimmed by 4 bases and J by 4 bases, leaving 13 bases between them. The CDR3 runs 14 residues. CDR1 MNHNS and CDR2 SASEGT come from the germline V gene. CDR3 DNA sequence: TGTGCCAGCAGTGTTGCCTGGGGGGGCACTGAAGCTTTCTTT. This encodes CASSVAWGGTEAFF.

This sequence joins TRBV10-3 and TRBJ2-6; perhaps TRBD1 as D (6 bases). The CDR3 is made up of 18 amino acids. The V end was cut by 6 bases, the J end by 0 bases, with 18 bases between. Germline CDR1 and CDR2: ENHRY and SYGVKD. In DNA, the CDR3 is TGTGCCATCAGGATACCGGGACAAGAAATCTCTGGGGCCAACGTCCTGACTTTC. This codes for CAIRIPGQEISGANVLTF.

This chain uses TRBV5-8 with TRBJ1-3; 8 bases are shared with TRBD1. The V gene end was trimmed by 4 bases and the J gene end by 4 bases; junction bases not matched to a gene: 7. Germline-derived CDR1 and CDR2 are SGHTS and YDEGEE. The CDR3 extends over 15 amino acids. The CDR3 sequence: CASSAGTGTGNTIYF. The DNA for the CDR3 is TGTGCCAGCAGCGCCGGGACAGGCACCGGAAACACCATATATTTT.

V usage is TRBV2 and J usage is TRBJ2-5; D call uncertain. The CDR3 runs to 12 residues. The germline V and J ends were trimmed by 5 bases and 4 bases, with 8 bases remaining between them. CDR1 and CDR2 (germline): SNHLY, FYNNEI. The CDR3 bases are TGTGCCAGCAGTTCTCGCGTAGAGACCCAGTACTTC. Translated: CASSSRVETQYF.

The chain couples TRBV7-9 to TRBJ2-2; possibly TRBD1 for D (6 bases). Germline V lookup: CDR1 SEHNR, CDR2 FQNEAQ (reference sequence). V gave up 0 bases and J gave up 4 bases, with 12 bases separating them. CDR3 length equals 16 residues. The CDR3: CASSLATTGTTGELFF. CDR3 nucleotide sequence: TGTGCCAGCAGCTTAGCCACCACAGGGACCACCGGGGAGCTGTTTTTT.

As regards this clone: Other DNA sequences in this sample translate to the same CDR3. This chain uses TRBV7-2 with TRBJ1-6, with 8 nucleotides matching TRBD1. The CDR3 is made up of 15 amino acids. The V and J ends lost 0 bases and 9 bases, in that order; junction bases with no gene match: 4. The germline V gene has CDR1 SGHTA and CDR2 FQGNSA. The CDR3 loop reads CASSLAGQGASPLHF. In DNA, the CDR3 is TGTGCCAGCAGCTTAGCCGGACAGGGAGCTTCACCCCTCCACTTT.

Remarks on this clone: Other DNA sequences in the same sample also yield this CDR3. CDR3 region: CASSLLAGGRTDTQYF. The CDR3 nucleotides are TGTGCCAGCAGCCTCTTAGCGGGGGGCCGCACAGATACGCAGTATTTT. The chain employs TRBV7-2 and TRBJ2-3; 10 bases agree with TRBD2. The V gene end was trimmed by 5 bases and the J gene end by 1 base; junction bases not matched to a gene: 6. CDR1 is SGHTA and CDR2 is FQGNSA in the germline V gene. This CDR3 comprises 16 residues. Based on the CDR3 plus reference TRBV7-2 and TRBJ2-3, the full variable domain is GAGVSQSPSNKVTEKGKDVELRCDPISGHTALYWYRQSLGQGLEFLIYFQGNSAPDKSGLPSDRFSAERTGGSVSTLTIQRTQQEDSAVYLCASSLLAGGRTDTQYFGPGTRLTVL.

The V and J genes are TRBV5-4 and TRBJ2-1, with D tentatively TRBD2 (7 bases). Between the trimmed V and J ends, which lost 0 bases and 5 bases, there was a span of 15 bases. This CDR3 is built from 16 residues. Germline lookup yields CDR1 SGHNT and CDR2 YYREEE (reference sequence). This CDR3 is CASSLAMRGGDNEQFF. The CDR3 nucleotides are TGTGCCAGCAGCTTGGCCATGAGGGGGGGAGACAATGAGCAGTTCTTC.

This rearrangement joins TRBV4-2 to TRBJ2-3; 10 bases agree with TRBD2. Germline CDR1 and CDR2: LGHNA and YNFKEQ. V was pared by 4 bases and J by 2 bases, with 12 bases of the junction left unmatched. The CDR3 totals 18 residues. The CDR3 here is CASSLKVWTSGNTDTQYF. Written as DNA, the CDR3 is TGTGCCAGCAGCCTGAAGGTTTGGACTAGCGGAAACACAGATACGCAGTATTTT.

This chain connects TRBV30 to TRBJ2-2; TRBD2 matches at 8 bases. Germline V gene lookup returns CDR1 GTSNPN and CDR2 SVGIG (reference sequence). J was trimmed by 4 bases and V by 2 bases; bases with no gene match: 3. This CDR3 has 14 residues. Written as DNA, the CDR3 is TGTGCCTGGAGTAAGGGACTAGGCACCGGGGAGCTGTTTTTT. Its translation: CAWSKGLGTGELFF.

The gene calls are TRBV9 and TRBJ1-1; D unclear. Trimming cost V 0 bases and J 7 bases, with 10 bases left between them. There are 13 residues in the CDR3. Germline V gives CDR1 SGDLS, CDR2 YYNGEE. CDR3 residues: CASSVVGEGEAFF. The CDR3, as DNA: TGTGCCAGCAGCGTAGTTGGTGAGGGTGAAGCTTTCTTT.

The chain employs TRBV6-5 and TRBJ2-2; D is possibly TRBD1 (5 bases). V shed 7 bases and J shed 3 bases, with 12 bases lying between them. Germline CDR1 reads MNHEY; CDR2 reads SVGAGI. This CDR3 spans 14 amino acids. The CDR3 DNA reads TGTGCCAGCAAATATGACAGAGACACCGGGGAGCTGTTTTTT. Protein product: CASKYDRDTGELFF.

This clone was seen a single time. The chain uses TRBV11-1 and TRBJ2-7; D not resolved. Looked up from germline, CDR1 is SGHAT and CDR2 is FQDESV (reference sequence). The CDR3 length is 13 residues. With 1 base removed from V and 2 bases from J, the gap between germline ends came to 6 bases. In DNA, the CDR3 is TGTGCCAGCAGCTTAGGGCGGACCTACGAGCAGTACTTC. Amino acids: CASSLGRTYEQYF. Based on the CDR3 plus reference TRBV11-1 and TRBJ2-7, the full variable domain is EAEVAQSPRYKITEKSQAVAFWCDPISGHATLYWYRQILGQGPELLVQFQDESVVDDSQLPKDRFSAERLKGVDSTLKIQPAELGDSAMYLCASSLGRTYEQYFGPGTRLTVT.

The V call is TRBV12-5, the J call TRBJ1-1; possibly TRBD1 for D (5 bases). CDR3 size: 18 residues. CDR1 and CDR2 from the germline V gene are LGHNT and FRNRAP. V lost 2 bases, J lost 3 bases, and 22 bases lay in between. Here the CDR3 reads CASGLPPGVGLDDTEAFF. As DNA, the CDR3 is TGTGCTAGTGGTTTGCCCCCGGGGGTTGGCCTTGATGACACTGAAGCTTTCTTT. Full variable domain (outside the CDR3, taken from reference TRBV12-5 and TRBJ1-1): DARVTQTPRHKVTEMGQEVTMRCQPILGHNTVFWYRQTMMQGLELLAYFRNRAPLDDSGMPKDRFSAEMPDATLATLKIQPSEPRDSAVYFCASGLPPGVGLDDTEAFFGQGTRLTVV.

The chain couples TRBV25-1 to TRBJ1-3, with 8 bases that match TRBD1. CDR3 length equals 16 residues. Germline V gene lookup returns CDR1 MGHDK and CDR2 SYGVNS. V shed 4 bases, J shed 4 bases, and the junction held 9 bases outside the gene matches. CDR3 sequence reads: CASSGRQGAGGNTIYF. The CDR3 bases are TGTGCCAGCAGTGGACGTCAGGGGGCGGGCGGAAACACCATATATTTT.

The rearrangement links TRBV11-2 to TRBJ2-7; 8 bases line up with TRBD1. J gave up 12 bases and V 7 bases, and 8 bases lay outside the gene matches. This CDR3 is 11 amino acids long. The germline V gene has CDR1 SGHAT and CDR2 FQNNGV. In DNA form, the CDR3 reads TGTGCCAGCACCCTCAGGACAGGGCTGTACTTC. It codes for CASTLRTGLYF.

CDR3 coding DNA: TGTGCCAGCAGCTTAGTGCGCCGGGACAGCACTCAGGGGGGCTACACCTTC. Translating gives CASSLVRRDSTQGGYTF. The chain recombines TRBV11-3 with TRBJ1-2; 7 nucleotides match TRBD1. The CDR3 has 17 residues. Germline-derived CDR1 and CDR2 are SGHNT and YENEEA. V was clipped by 1 base and J by 8 bases; unmatched bases: 16. Variable domain in full (rest from reference TRBV11-3 and TRBJ1-2): EAGVVQSPRYKIIEKKQPVAFWCNPISGHNTLYWYLQNLGQGPELLIRYENEEAVDDSQLPKDRFSAERLKGVDSTLKIQPAELGDSAVYLCASSLVRRDSTQGGYTFGSGTRLTVV.

The chain joins TRBV10-3 to TRBJ2-1; D unclear. The CDR3 loop spans 11 amino acids. Trimming took off 3 bases at V and 9 bases at J, with 6 bases between the two ends. Germline V CDR1 and CDR2: ENHRY, SYGVKD. The CDR3 protein is CAISEVGEQFF. CDR3 bases: TGTGCCATCAGTGAAGTCGGTGAGCAGTTCTTC.

The V and J genes are TRBV7-8 and TRBJ2-7, with 13 positions matching TRBD2. Germline V gene lookup returns CDR1 SGHVS and CDR2 FQNEAQ. The J segment lost 5 bases and the V segment lost 0 bases, leaving 10 bases of the junction unmatched. The CDR3 runs 18 residues. The CDR3 is CASSLATRTSGSLHEQYF. The CDR3 DNA sequence: TGTGCCAGCAGCTTAGCCACGAGGACTAGCGGGAGTCTGCACGAGCAGTACTTC.

The chain is built from TRBV6-6 and TRBJ2-7; 7 bases line up with TRBD2. This CDR3 has 16 amino acids. From germline, CDR1 is MNHNY and CDR2 SVGAGI (reference sequence). The junction had 12 bases not matched to a gene; V was cut back by 4 bases and J by 3 bases. CDR3 amino acids: CASSSERGPHYYEQYF. Here the CDR3 DNA reads TGTGCCAGCAGTTCGGAGCGGGGCCCCCACTACTACGAGCAGTACTTC.

The chain is built from TRBV27 and TRBJ1-4, with TRBD1 as a possible D gene (6 bases). This CDR3 contains 13 residues. From germline, CDR1 is MNHEY and CDR2 SMNVEV (reference sequence). The V end lost 4 bases, the J end lost 7 bases, and 10 bases lay between the germline ends. For the CDR3, the DNA is TGTGCCAGCAGTTCCCTACAGGGTGAAAAACTGTTTTTT. This encodes CASSSLQGEKLFF.